The subject of this entry is one T cell receptor (beta chain). Time point reported: cycle 4 day 1 (C4D1), after 5 to 7 weeks of nivolumab. Every single patient, without exception, relapsed after autologous stem cell transplantation, and brentuximab vedotin exposure varied. CDR1 and CDR2 from the germline V gene are MNHNY and SVGAGI (reference sequence). V lost 2 bases to trimming and J lost 9 bases, with 17 bases between them. The CDR3 totals 15 residues. Data came from immunoSEQ multiplex PCR; TCRdb stores just in-frame clones and leaves some out. The sample holds some 93,000 clones, more than 80% seen once. These data come from a study of PD-1 blockade in classical Hodgkin lymphoma.

This clonotype originated in a human donor with classical Hodgkin lymphoma. The specimen was peripheral blood mononuclear cells (PBMCs), collected before the fourth cycle of nivolumab. This chain joins TRBV6-6 and TRBJ2-1; D might be TRBD2 (6 bases). For the CDR3, the DNA is TGTGCCAGCAGTTACGGGGCGGGGAGGCGGGTTGAGCAGTTCTTC. Protein: CASSYGAGRRVEQFF.